The source of this T cell receptor beta chain is a study of T cell responses to AZD1222 COVID-19 vaccine. Study findings and constraints: Females made up more of the donors, who were largely white British, and clonal diversity may have come out too low.

Some clones are missing from TCRdb's copy, which holds only in-frame ones; the method was immunoSEQ multiplex PCR. The data show roughly 66,000 clones, more than 75% seen once. The V end was cut by 3 bases, the J end by 11 bases, with 14 bases between. This CDR3 has 13 residues. This clone occurred once. Its antigen is not identified. The chain carries TRBV12-3 or TRBV12-4 and TRBJ1-5; perhaps TRBD1 as D (5 bases). The source was peripheral blood, collected 28 days after the second dose of the MenACWY control vaccine. This TCR came from an adult who received the MenACWY meningococcal vaccine as a control. The DNA of the CDR3 is TGTGCCAGCAGTTTGGGAATATCAGGGACCCAGCATTTT. It translates to CASSLGISGTQHF.